The entry below describes one T cell receptor (beta chain). The antigen is not known. Each CDR3 protein is one row after TCRdb ran MiXCR on the 5' RACE reads. In the table there are 350,000 to 600,000 distinct CDR3 sequences, 12% to 15% of which are singletons. The sample comes from a study of identical twins. General study points: Among out-of-frame alpha sequences shared by twins, low generation probability occurred in excess. The conclusions drew on cross-sectional statistical analysis instead of tracking the same donors. With monozygotic twins, out-of-frame TCR alpha sharing exceeded what models estimated.

The data also belong to a second study, concerning yellow fever vaccine responses in identical twins. That work contributes: Twins reportedly appeared to share part of their vaccine T cell response while keeping part individual.

The source material was CD4+ T cells sorted from blood. This sequence was found in a woman between 18 and 30 years old in good health.

The chain's CDR3 is CASSPGLAGVLPLNEQFF. For the CDR3, the DNA is TGCGCCAGCAGCCCCGGACTAGCGGGAGTTCTCCCCCTCAATGAGCAGTTCTTC. V gene TRBV4-3 combines with J gene TRBJ2-1, with 13 bases aligning to TRBD2. Per germline, CDR1 LGHNA and CDR2 YSLEER. J lost 6 bases, V lost 4 bases, and 12 bases had no gene match. The CDR3 length is 18 residues.